This T cell receptor beta chain is from a study of T-cell reconstitution after alpha-beta-depleted transplantation in children. The TCRbeta library was prepared with unique molecular identifiers. TCRdb re-analysed the PCR reads in MiXCR, keeping a single row per CDR3 protein. This table has 500,000 or so distinct CDR3 sequences, around a third appearing once. V was cut by 1 base and J by 15 bases, with 19 bases left in between. This CDR3 spans 14 amino acids. CDR1 and CDR2 from the germline V gene are SGHTA and FQGNSA. The chain combines TRBV7-2 with TRBJ1-5; possibly TRBD1 for D (5 bases). The sample here was PBMCs from the stem cell graft donor, taken from the stem cell graft. This TCR derives from a human donor who donated a stem cell graft to a child with aplastic anemia. CDR3 protein: CASSLDVGGEGGHF. The CDR3 nucleotides read TGTGCCAGCAGCTTAGACGTGGGGGGGGAAGGAGGGCATTTT.